The following is a T cell receptor (beta chain) sequence with its context. Antigen: not known. The data are from a study of T-cell memory formation after mild COVID-19. The CDR3 spans 16 residues. V trimming: 5 bases; J trimming: 1 base; junction bases outside the gene matches: 9. Germline CDR1 SGHVS, CDR2 FQNEAQ. Study outcomes and limitations: Researchers found some responding clones in pre-infection memory, a sign that cross-reactive memory joined. A balance of CD4 and CD8 characterized clones contracting day 15 to 85, whereas later expanders leaned CD4+. Most CD4+ clones that shrank were in CM and EM, while CD8+ ones turned up in EMRA.

MiXCR was run by TCRdb on the 5' RACE reads, yielding one entry per CDR3 protein. This sample has 250,000 to 350,000 distinct CDR3 sequences, with less than 20% found just once. Input material: PBMCs or a T cell subset sorted from them (not recorded which). This clonotype was sampled from a man aged 18 to 35 who had mild COVID-19 (a few samples of this study predate the infection). Cell type and time point are not known. The chain joins TRBV7-8 to TRBJ2-3; 7 nucleotides match TRBD2. CDR3: CASSETRGGGTDTQYF. The CDR3 DNA follows: TGTGCCAGCAGCGAAACGCGCGGGGGTGGCACAGATACGCAGTATTTT.